Listed here are 7 T cell receptor beta chains from one sample, sequenced in a study of identical twins. TCRdb processed the 5' RACE reads anew with MiXCR; each CDR3 protein has one entry. The sample holds hundreds of thousands of distinct CDR3 sequences, 6.5% to 8.5% seen once. These sequences were also reported in another study, on yellow fever vaccine responses in identical twins.

Sequenced sample: memory (CD45RO+) T cells sorted from blood. The receptors were sampled from a woman under 30 in good health.

The chain joins TRBV20-1 to TRBJ2-7, with D perhaps given as TRBD1 or TRBD2 (5 bases each). CDR3 size: 13 residues. Per germline, CDR1 DFQATT and CDR2 SNEGSKA (reference sequence). V was shortened by 6 bases and J by 2 bases, with 14 bases between the two germline ends. In DNA form, the CDR3 reads TGCAGTGCAACGGGGCCAGACCCCTACGAGCAGTACTTC. It codes for CSATGPDPYEQYF.

This rearrangement joins TRBV11-2 to TRBJ2-1; a possible D gene is TRBD2 (6 bases). V shed 0 bases and J shed 5 bases, with 11 bases lying between them. This CDR3 has 15 amino acids. Germline lookup yields CDR1 SGHAT and CDR2 FQNNGV. This CDR3 reads CASSLDLRRDNEQFF. DNA of the CDR3: TGTGCCAGCAGCTTAGATCTTAGGAGGGACAATGAGCAGTTCTTC.

This clonotype appeared a few times. This chain links TRBV29-1 with TRBJ2-7, with D possibly TRBD1 on 6 matching bases. The CDR3 consists of 13 residues. The germline gives CDR1 SQVTM, CDR2 ANQGSEA. V was cut by 3 bases and J by 6 bases, with 15 bases left in between. The DNA of the CDR3 is TGCAGCGTTGAGCAGGGGTCAGTCGGCGAGCAGTACTTC. Translating it yields CSVEQGSVGEQYF.

V is TRBV7-2 and J is TRBJ2-5; TRBD2 matches 8 bases. CDR3 size: 14 residues. CDR1 and CDR2 (germline): SGHTA, FQGNSA. Losses at the gene ends were 3 bases for V and 5 bases for J; bases not matched to a gene: 5. CDR3 nucleotides: TGTGCCAGCAGCTTTTACGGGGGGGAGGAGACCCAGTACTTC. Translating it yields CASSFYGGEETQYF.

V and J are TRBV7-2 and TRBJ1-2; D is undetermined. Looked up from germline, CDR1 is SGHTA and CDR2 is FQGNSA. V was clipped by 7 bases and J by 3 bases, with 12 bases between them. CDR3 length: 13 amino acids. The CDR3 DNA is TGTGCCAGCACCCTCTCGACGTACTATGGCTACACCTTC. Amino acids: CASTLSTYYGYTF. Complete variable domain (other parts from reference TRBV7-2 and TRBJ1-2): GAGVSQSPSNKVTEKGKDVELRCDPISGHTALYWYRQSLGQGLEFLIYFQGNSAPDKSGLPSDRFSAERTGGSVSTLTIQRTQQEDSAVYLCASTLSTYYGYTFGSGTRLTVV.

The chain combines TRBV27 with TRBJ2-5; 8 bases fit TRBD1. Germline values: CDR1 MNHEY, CDR2 SMNVEV (reference sequence). V was pared by 6 bases and J by 2 bases, with 5 bases of the junction left unmatched. There are 14 residues in the CDR3. The CDR3 coding sequence is TGTGCCAGCAGACGGACAGGGAGTCAAGAGACCCAGTACTTC. Protein: CASRRTGSQETQYF.

This clonotype was seen a few times. The rearrangement uses TRBV6-6 and TRBJ1-4; possible D gene TRBD1, 5 bases. Trimming removed 8 bases from V and 3 bases from J, with 10 bases in between. Looked up from germline, CDR1 is MNHNY and CDR2 is SVGAGI (reference sequence). The CDR3 loop spans 13 amino acids. CDR3 nucleotide sequence: TGTGCCAGCTTGCCAGGGCCTAATGAAAAACTGTTTTTT. Residues: CASLPGPNEKLFF.